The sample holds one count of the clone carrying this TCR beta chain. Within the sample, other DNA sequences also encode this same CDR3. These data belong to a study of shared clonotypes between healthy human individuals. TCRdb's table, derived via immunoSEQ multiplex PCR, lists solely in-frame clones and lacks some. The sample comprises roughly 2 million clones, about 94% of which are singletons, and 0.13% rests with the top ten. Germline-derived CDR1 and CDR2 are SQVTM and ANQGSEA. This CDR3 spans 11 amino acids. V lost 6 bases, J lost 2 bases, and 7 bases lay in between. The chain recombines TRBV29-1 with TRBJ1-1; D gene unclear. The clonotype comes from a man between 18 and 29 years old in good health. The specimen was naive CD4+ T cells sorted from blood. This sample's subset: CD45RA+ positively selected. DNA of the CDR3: TGCAGCGTCCACCGTAACACTGAAGCTTTCTTT. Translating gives CSVHRNTEAFF.